This TCR beta chain originates from a study of blood T cell repertoires in COVID-19. There are a few counts of this clone. How the authors handled the data: Nucleated cell number was recorded as an estimate derived from reference gene primer amplification. TCRdb's table, derived via immunoSEQ multiplex PCR, lists solely in-frame clones and lacks some. V and J calls and clone size follow that table, whereas D and trimming were derived from the DNA. The sample has some 160,000 clones, roughly nine tenths seen once; the top ten hold 3% to 3.5%. Sample: peripheral blood. This TCR was sampled from a woman aged 55 to 70 with active COVID-19.

For the CDR3, the DNA is TGCGCCAGCAGCCCCGGACTTTACACCGGGGAGCTGTTTTTT. Its protein is CASSPGLYTGELFF. The V and J genes are TRBV5-1 and TRBJ2-2; D perhaps matches TRBD2 (5 bases). Germline V gene sequence: CDR1 SGHRS, CDR2 YFSETQ. This CDR3 has 14 amino acids. V was pared by 4 bases and J by 3 bases, with 10 bases between.